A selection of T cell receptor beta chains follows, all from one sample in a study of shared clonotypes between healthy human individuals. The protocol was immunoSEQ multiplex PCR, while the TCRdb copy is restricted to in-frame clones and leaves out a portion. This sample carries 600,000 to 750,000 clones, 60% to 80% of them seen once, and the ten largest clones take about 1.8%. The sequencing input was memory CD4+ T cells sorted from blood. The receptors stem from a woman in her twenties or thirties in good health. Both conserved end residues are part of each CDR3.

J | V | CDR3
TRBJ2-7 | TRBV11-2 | CASGDRGLSYEQYF
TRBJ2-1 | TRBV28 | CASSAGGRYEQFF
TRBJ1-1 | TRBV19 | CASSIVGQDTEAFF
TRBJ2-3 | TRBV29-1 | CSVEGSTGTDTQYF
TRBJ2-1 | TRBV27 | CASSLRTSAYNEQFF
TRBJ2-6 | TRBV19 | CASNRFSGANVLTF
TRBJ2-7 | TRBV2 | CASSGRDPEGTSGRRYEQYF
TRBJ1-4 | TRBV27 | CASSADRGLNEKLFF
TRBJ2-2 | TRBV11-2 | CASSLAREGRWELFF
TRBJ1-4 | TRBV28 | CASSKSDRRTNEKLFF
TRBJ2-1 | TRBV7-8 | CASSLVQTGFHEQFF
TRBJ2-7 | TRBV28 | CASSGAHSPGLAGYEQYF
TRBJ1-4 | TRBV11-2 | CASSPFRGALFF
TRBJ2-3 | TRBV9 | CASSAQGIENTQYF
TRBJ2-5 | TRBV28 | CASSNSGIEQETQYF
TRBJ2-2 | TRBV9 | CASSGGEIDGELFF
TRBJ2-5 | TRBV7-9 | CASSSPPKGGETQYF
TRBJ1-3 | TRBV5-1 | CASSFGTAGNTIYF
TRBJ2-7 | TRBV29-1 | CSVEDNNYEQYF
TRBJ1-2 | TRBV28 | CASSQQGHGYTF
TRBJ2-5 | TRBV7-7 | CASSGGTAQETQYF
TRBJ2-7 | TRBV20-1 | CSAPEYYEQYF
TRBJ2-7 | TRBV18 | CASSPPGGPYEQYF
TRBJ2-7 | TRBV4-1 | CASSQERTPRNEQYF
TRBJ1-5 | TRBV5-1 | CASSLGVSAQGGNQPQHF
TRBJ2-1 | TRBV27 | CASRRLAGLNEQFF
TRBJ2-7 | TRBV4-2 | CASSQDLGVTYEQYF
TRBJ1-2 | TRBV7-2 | CASSLENYGYTF
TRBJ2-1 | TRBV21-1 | CASPSRRWPFF
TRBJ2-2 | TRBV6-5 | CASLAERNTGELFF
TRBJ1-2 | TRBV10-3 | CAISESNFGEGYTF
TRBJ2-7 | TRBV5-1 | CASSAPGEMEQYF
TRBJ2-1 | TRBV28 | CASSLYGAQEQFF
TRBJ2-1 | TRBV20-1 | CSARRVNEQFF
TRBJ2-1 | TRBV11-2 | CASSPRGYSHNEQFF
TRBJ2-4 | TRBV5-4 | CASSSGLALAKNIQYF
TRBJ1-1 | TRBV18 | CASSLGTGGLNTEAFF